This is a list of T cell receptor beta chains from one sample in a study of blood T cells in healthy people across ages. Using its own MiXCR run on the 5' RACE reads, TCRdb lists one record per CDR3 protein. The sample has approximately 800,000 distinct CDR3 sequences; more than 50% are singletons. The source material was blood. These receptors were taken from a middle-aged man in good health. Each CDR3 is given without its conserved first and last residue.

V,J,CDR3
TRBV7-8,TRBJ2-5,ASSLFNLGLRQETQY
TRBV20-1,TRBJ2-7,SAQSGAGGPYEQY
TRBV6-5,.,ASNRGDSRGEQY
TRBV12-5,TRBJ2-3,ASVPGDSPYTDTQY
TRBV12-5,TRBJ2-7,ASGLILQSVGQGATVPYEQY
TRBV6-5,.,ATATTGAKGTQY
TRBV7-2,TRBJ2-7,ASSAHSYEQY
TRBV4-1,TRBJ1-6,ASSLPPGRSYNSPLH
TRBV25-1,TRBJ2-5,ASSPHSGRAGETQY
TRBV20-1,TRBJ1-1,SARDFPSKNTEAF
TRBV28,TRBJ2-1,ASSLRGHEQF
TRBV28,TRBJ2-3,ASTRGRRPSTDTQY
TRBV20-1,TRBJ2-1,SATKLAGGYNEQF
TRBV10-3,TRBJ1-2,AISERQGSIGGYT
TRBV6-1,TRBJ1-2,ASSGMSGLNGYT
TRBV20-1,TRBJ2-5,SARDRSGTETQY
TRBV4-2,TRBJ2-7,ASSQDALAGAREQY
TRBV6-1,TRBJ2-1,ATKGQGGRDEQF
TRBV11-3,TRBJ2-1,ASSRSQGRDEQF
TRBV6-5,TRBJ2-1,ASSPRGGEGEQF
TRBV7-6,TRBJ2-5,ASSLREWLAGVETQY
TRBV6-2/TRBV6-3,TRBJ2-5,ASTAGLAGYTQY
TRBV20-1,.,SARDGNGTGGSYEQY
TRBV27,TRBJ2-6,ASTFQYPRVLT
TRBV6-5,TRBJ1-4,ASNQQGAFEKLF
TRBV10-3,TRBJ2-3,AISSSGSTDTQY
TRBV28,TRBJ1-6,ATTGRVPSPLH
TRBV27,TRBJ2-4,ASSLSELAKNIQY
TRBV20-1,.,SALTQIETQY
TRBV3-1,TRBJ2-1,ASSQRRGDRGGGIDEQF
TRBV27,TRBJ2-7,ASSLREGGAYEQY
TRBV11-1,TRBJ1-6,ASTFWPHSNSPLH
TRBV4-1,TRBJ2-3,ASSQSSGGAFSDTQY
TRBV20-1,TRBJ1-2,SARDLGFDYGYT
TRBV28,TRBJ2-7,ASSFRGGPPYEQY
TRBV4-2,TRBJ1-5,ASSQDQGNQPQH
TRBV20-1,TRBJ1-6,SARDRLMGGNSPLH
TRBV11-1,TRBJ1-2,ASKQGSGPAYGYT
TRBV28,TRBJ2-5,ASSEKTVYSYNEQY
TRBV28,TRBJ2-7,ACSRRQRNYEQY
TRBV4-2,.,ASSQDHTGFGYEQY
TRBV4-2,TRBJ2-3,ASSQASIGTDTDTQY
TRBV7-3,TRBJ2-1,ASSLTSGGWERLNEQF
TRBV15,TRBJ2-7,ATSRVTGTNTYEQY
TRBV7-8,TRBJ2-1,ASSWDTKQF
TRBV4-3,TRBJ2-3,ASSQDLARGFVTLTDTQY
TRBV7-2,TRBJ2-5,VSSLNRRQQETQY
TRBV20-1,TRBJ1-2,SAPGQLPTPNYGYT
TRBV25-1,TRBJ1-2,ASSGIGSSCGYT
TRBV5-1,TRBJ1-2,ASSLDGTGNYGYT
TRBV7-9,.,ASSKGGYEQY
TRBV20-1,TRBJ2-6,SARTIGDKGGANVLT
TRBV10-3,TRBJ2-5,AITPGPSAEQY
TRBV11-3,TRBJ2-6,ASSSSGRANVLT
TRBV7-2,TRBJ1-2,ASSFRQGANYGYT
TRBV21-1,TRBJ2-1,ASTKIAGAYNEQF
TRBV7-2,TRBJ1-4,ASSFLVNEKLF